Sequencing of this TCR beta chain was carried out in a study of CD8+ T cells in alopecia areata. Specimens obtained from alopecia areata patients comprised lesional scalp punch biopsies and peripheral blood. CDR1 is MNHEY and CDR2 is SVGAGI in the germline V gene. The CDR3 extends over 14 amino acids. Trimming removed 4 bases at V and 10 bases at J, with 14 bases between. The authors extracted RNA and reverse transcribed it into cDNA as the sequencing template. Assay used: immunoSEQ multiplex PCR; TCRdb lists only in-frame clones, some missing. The sample holds 140,000 to 150,000 clones; under 60% are singletons and the top ten take 5% to 7.5%.

The sample consisted of CD4+ T cells sorted from blood, taken at week 0. The sequence came from a human donor with alopecia areata. The chain is built from TRBV6-5 and TRBJ1-6; tentatively, D is TRBD1 (5 bases). CDR3 region: CASSSPRVRSPLHF. The CDR3 DNA follows: TGTGCCAGCAGTTCTCCCAGGGTACGGTCACCCCTCCACTTT.